The source of this T cell receptor beta chain is a study of CD8 T cells in ankylosing spondylitis. Study-wide results and limits: Clones tied to disease were said to be significantly enriched in matched ankylosing spondylitis synovial fluid.

The CDR3 totals 15 residues. Germline CDR1 and CDR2: SGHTA and FQGNSA. Trimming took 7 bases from V and 7 from J; bases not matched to a gene: 6. Each TCR beta library was made by quantitative 5'-RACE that incorporated molecular barcodes. TCRdb redid the calling of the 5' RACE reads with MiXCR, one entry per CDR3 protein. The profile shows more than 150,000 distinct CDR3 sequences, about 20% of them singletons. Comment on this clonotype: Its target is not known.

The chain couples TRBV7-2 to TRBJ2-1; 14 bases align to TRBD2. This receptor was taken from a male donor aged 10 to 35 with ankylosing spondylitis or in good health (not recorded which). Sequenced sample: blood, either unsorted or a sorted T cell fraction (not recorded which). The CDR3 is CASTRLAGGPNEQFF. For the CDR3, the DNA is TGTGCCAGCACCCGACTAGCGGGAGGGCCGAATGAGCAGTTCTTC. The variable domain in full, completed from reference TRBV7-2 and TRBJ2-1, reads GAGVSQSPSNKVTEKGKDVELRCDPISGHTALYWYRQSLGQGLEFLIYFQGNSAPDKSGLPSDRFSAERTGGSVSTLTIQRTQQEDSAVYLCASTRLAGGPNEQFFGPGTRLTVL.